The 12 T cell receptor beta chains below all came from one sample that was sequenced in a study of blood T cell repertoires in COVID-19. Some clones are missing from TCRdb's copy, which holds only in-frame ones; the method was immunoSEQ multiplex PCR. The sample records about 56,000 clones, 80% to 90% being singletons. The specimen was peripheral blood. These receptors all come from a human donor in a cohort sampled during active COVID-19.

The rearrangement joins TRBV15 to TRBJ1-5, with a weak D call TRBD1 (6 bases). This CDR3 comprises 18 residues. Germline values: CDR1 LNHNV, CDR2 YYDKDF (reference sequence). V lost 0 bases, J lost 7 bases, and 22 bases lay in between. This CDR3 reads CATSRDLGGDSLRQPQHF. CDR3 sequence (DNA): TGTGCCACCAGCAGAGATTTAGGGGGTGATAGCCTTCGGCAGCCCCAGCATTTT.

The rearrangement joins TRBV30 to TRBJ2-1, with TRBD2 matching 8 bases. This CDR3 has 14 amino acids. Germline V gene sequence: CDR1 GTSNPN, CDR2 SVGIG (reference sequence). Losses at the gene ends were 5 bases for V and 8 bases for J; bases not matched to a gene: 11. The CDR3 sequence is CAWRRPGGRDEQFF. CDR3 coding DNA: TGTGCCTGGCGACGACCGGGGGGGCGGGATGAGCAGTTCTTC.

The chain combines TRBV5-1 with TRBJ1-1; 8 bases fit TRBD1. This CDR3 has 15 residues. The V and J ends lost 4 bases and 4 bases, in that order; junction bases with no gene match: 9. The germline CDR1 and CDR2 sequences are SGHRS and YFSETQ. CDR3 in amino acids: CASSLRTGPGTEAFF. CDR3 nucleotide sequence: TGCGCCAGCAGCCTACGGACAGGGCCAGGCACTGAAGCTTTCTTT.

This sequence joins TRBV7-2 and TRBJ2-1, with D possibly being TRBD2 (7 bases). Germline loops: CDR1 SGHTA, CDR2 FQGNSA. The CDR3 sequence is 15 residues long. The V gene lost 0 bases and the J gene lost 5 bases, with 11 bases spanning the gap. CDR3 protein: CASSLAGGLNNEQFF. The CDR3 DNA reads TGTGCCAGCAGCTTAGCCGGGGGGCTTAACAATGAGCAGTTCTTC.

The chain joins TRBV20-1 to TRBJ2-2, with D possibly matching TRBD1 (7 bases). Germline V gene lookup returns CDR1 DFQATT and CDR2 SNEGSKA (reference sequence). This CDR3 contains 15 residues. Trimming took off 3 bases at V and 5 bases at J, with 16 bases between the two ends. The CDR3 region is CSASGGGLSTGELFF. CDR3 in DNA: TGCAGTGCTAGTGGAGGGGGCCTGAGTACCGGGGAGCTGTTTTTT.

The chain uses TRBV3-1 (or the pseudogene TRBV3-2) and TRBJ1-4; a weak D match, TRBD1 (5 bases). The V and J ends lost 0 bases and 5 bases respectively, with 10 bases between them. The CDR3 covers 15 residues. The germline V gene has CDR1 LGHDT and CDR2 YNNKEL (reference sequence). Here the CDR3 DNA reads TGTGCCAGCAGCCAAGATTCCCAGGGCAATGAAAAACTGTTTTTT. This gives the protein CASSQDSQGNEKLFF.

The V gene is TRBV7-6, the J gene TRBJ1-1, with 8 nucleotides matching TRBD1. Germline-derived CDR1 and CDR2 are SGHVS and FNYEAQ. V gave up 1 base and J gave up 7 bases; unmatched junction bases: 8. The length of the CDR3 is 15 residues. CDR3 nucleotide sequence: TGTGCCAGCAGCTTAGGGTACAGGGGGGAGGGTGAAGCTTTCTTT. This encodes CASSLGYRGEGEAFF.

V usage is TRBV4-1 and J usage is TRBJ2-7, with TRBD1 matching 11 bases. With V trimmed by 4 bases and J by 5 bases, 13 bases remained unmatched. The germline V gene has CDR1 MGHRA and CDR2 YSYEKL. The CDR3 runs 17 residues. The chain's CDR3 is CASSLPRPGTGGHEQYF. In DNA form, the CDR3 reads TGCGCCAGCAGCCTCCCCCGGCCCGGGACAGGGGGTCACGAGCAGTACTTC.

This clone was counted only a few times. J is TRBJ2-7 and V is TRBV12-3 or TRBV12-4; D not certain. The CDR3 is made up of 13 amino acids. The ends were cut back, 1 base at V and 6 bases at J, with 10 bases in the middle. CDR3 residues: CASSLVPRREQYF. CDR3 coding DNA: TGTGCCAGCAGTTTAGTGCCTAGGCGCGAGCAGTACTTC.

This clone was recorded once. This sequence joins TRBV28 and TRBJ2-1; possible D gene TRBD1, 5 bases. Trimming stripped 5 bases from V and 6 bases from J, with 17 bases between. The CDR3 runs 15 residues. Germline V CDR1 and CDR2: MDHEN, SYDVKM. The CDR3 region has the DNA TGTGCCAGCAGTGGATCGACAGCTATTCCCAATGAGCAGTTCTTC. This codes for CASSGSTAIPNEQFF.

This chain uses TRBV4-2 with TRBJ1-2; 8 bases align to TRBD1. V lost 0 bases and J lost 6; bases outside the gene matches: 6. CDR3 length: 15 residues. CDR1 is LGHNA and CDR2 is YNFKEQ in the germline V gene. The CDR3 nucleotides read TGTGCCAGCAGCCAAGATTCTTGGGACAGGAATGGCTACACCTTC. Translated, it gives CASSQDSWDRNGYTF.

The rearrangement joins TRBV4-3 to TRBJ1-1; TRBD1 matches at 8 bases. The CDR3 loop spans 15 amino acids. CDR1 LGHNA and CDR2 YSLEER come from the germline V gene. V lost 0 bases to trimming and J lost 3 bases; unmatched junction nucleotides: 3. The CDR3 DNA follows: TGCGCCAGCAGCCAAGATCTGGGACAGGACACTGAAGCTTTCTTT. Translation: CASSQDLGQDTEAFF.